This T cell receptor (beta chain) was sequenced for a study of human T cells and chemical hapten exposure. The overall study: The study sensitized with 2% DPC on a roughly 2 cm by roughly 2 cm patch of upper inner arm skin. Small pooled library volume differences mainly caused per-sample TCR yield variation. Whole-study results and caveats: Once DPC sensitization occurred, TCRs above 1 in 1000 frequency showed no change. With alopecia, donors may have immune responses unlike healthy people's.

Time point denoted: pre-sensitization, week 0. Treatment denoted: therapeutic diphenylcyclopropenone sensitization with weekly scalp DPC. MiXCR, applied by TCRdb to the RACE reads, yields one record per CDR3 protein. The data contain more than 250,000 distinct CDR3 sequences, 7.5% to 8% of them singletons. This clonotype was counted at least ten times. Its antigen is unidentified. The origin of this receptor is a man between 18 and 29 years old with alopecia areata. Some clones in this sample may be carry-over from other donors' samples. This sample comprised whole blood, obtained in connection with sensitization to the hapten diphenylcyclopropenone (DPC).

The CDR3, as DNA: TGTGCCAGCAGTTACCCCAAATCGTTAGGCGCTGAAGCTTTCTTT. It codes for CASSYPKSLGAEAFF. The gene calls are TRBV28 and TRBJ1-1, with D uncertain. Germline V gives CDR1 MDHEN, CDR2 SYDVKM. The CDR3 totals 15 residues. The V and J ends lost 4 bases and 6 bases respectively, with 18 bases between them.